Listed below are T cell receptor beta chains from one sample, sequenced in a study of tumor and adjacent non-tumor tissue in lung cancer. TCRdb itself ran the multiplex PCR reads through MiXCR, one entry per CDR3 protein. This sample carries fewer than 55,000 distinct CDR3 sequences, approximately 59% of them seen once, and the ten largest clones take 15% to 20%. The specimen was distant non-tumor lung tissue. These TCRs come from a middle-aged woman with non-small cell lung cancer. The conserved cysteine and the conserved F or W are not part of the CDR3 here. Size tells how often a clone was seen (once, few, many) or the class of an expanded clone, and some rows leave it out.

>14|many|TRBJ2-7|TRBV5-6
ASSLVSGQGLYEQY
>12|-|TRBJ2-3|TRBV6-6
ASMPSGRGDTQY
>10|-|TRBJ2-7|TRBV20-1
SAREADYEQY
>8|few|TRBJ2-5|TRBV20-1
SANREAQY
>13|many|TRBJ2-1|TRBV5-1
ASSLPGTSLNEQF
>15|-|TRBJ2-3|TRBV11-2
ASSLIKASWSVDTQY
>9|-|TRBJ1-2|TRBV6-2/TRBV6-3
ASTDADGYT
>11|-|TRBJ2-7|TRBV11-2
ASSLKDRYEQY
>11|-|TRBJ2-2|TRBV6-1
VSTGLETGELF
>14|many|TRBJ1-1|TRBV5-1
ASSPTITRGNTEAF
>11|medium-sized|TRBJ2-1|TRBV24-1
ATQTGANNEQF
>13|-|TRBJ2-6|TRBV6-5
ASSVTGTGSNVLT
>12|few|TRBJ2-7|TRBV5-6
ASAIQGFSYEQY
>14|-|TRBJ2-2|TRBV4-2
ASSPRLAGGTRELY
>11|-|TRBJ1-1|TRBV6-5
ADRPLNRPEAS
>12|-|TRBJ1-1|TRBV6-5
ASSSLGRGTKAS
>11|-|TRBJ2-1|TRBV11-2
ANSSLGAGDQF
>11|few|TRBJ2-2|TRBV28
ASSRTNTGELF
>12|-|TRBJ2-3|TRBV28
ASSLSGTTDTQC
>10|large|TRBJ1-2|TRBV11-2
ASSLDRQGYT
>16|-|TRBJ2-7|TRBV4-2
ASGQDYASLGATYEQY
>10|once|TRBJ1-1|TRBV7-9
AISLGGAKAF
>12|-|TRBJ2-1|TRBV5-5
ASSLVGLNNEQF
>13|many|TRBJ1-6|TRBV28
ASSLVGAGESPLH
>13|once|TRBJ2-1|TRBV6-2/TRBV6-3
ATTGGGGSYKVQF
>16|-|TRBJ2-5|TRBV29-1
SVESPETGIWGKETQY
>13|once|TRBJ2-3|TRBV11-1
ASSQGTGRTDMQY
>11|once|TRBJ2-1|TRBV24-1
ATSVSRAAERF
>12|-|TRBJ2-3|TRBV11-2
ASRPPSASDTQY